Listed here are 18 T cell receptor beta chains from one sample, sequenced in a study of T-cell memory formation after mild COVID-19 listed by TCRdb under 2021. Receptor libraries were prepared by 5' RACE. The data were produced on an Illumina NovaSeq 6000. TCRdb trimmed public reads at Q25 via fastp, called clones via MiXCR and kept in-frame beta chains. Each entry merges the rows of one CDR3 protein and shows their most common DNA and genes. The sample has 350,000 to 550,000 distinct CDR3 sequences on record, roughly 17% of them singletons. 20% to 25% of the sample is in the top ten clones. What was sequenced was PBMCs or a T cell subset sorted from them (not recorded which). These receptors all come from a man between 18 and 29 years old who had mild COVID-19 (a few samples of this study predate the infection). The sample titles of this study are shuffled in the database, so cell type and time point are left out; the donor was told from shared clones.

The V call is TRBV6-5, the J call TRBJ1-5; a possible D gene is TRBD1 (6 bases). CDR3 length: 11 amino acids. Germline V gives CDR1 MNHEY, CDR2 SVGAGI. The V and J ends lost 4 bases and 13 bases respectively, with 11 bases between them. CDR3 bases: TGTGCCAGCAGTTCGGGGGGCATACAGCATTTT. Amino acid sequence: CASSSGGIQHF.

This clonotype was counted between two and nine times. This chain connects TRBV5-1 to TRBJ2-5, with D unresolved. The CDR3 is 15 residues long. The germline V and J ends were trimmed by 0 bases and 4 bases, with 13 bases remaining between them. In germline, CDR1 is SGHRS, CDR2 YFSETQ. CDR3 DNA: TGCGCCAGCAGCTTGGCCCAGGTAAAGGGAGAGACCCAGTACTTC. Amino acids: CASSLAQVKGETQYF.

In its sample, this clonotype was seen a few times. The chain couples TRBV20-1 to TRBJ2-3; the match to TRBD2 covers 14 bases. V trimming: 5 bases; J trimming: 0 bases; junction bases outside the gene matches: 10. The length of the CDR3 is 18 residues. Germline CDR1 is DFQATT and CDR2 is SNEGSKA (reference sequence). CDR3 DNA: TGCAGTGCTGCGCCCGGGACTAGCGGGGGCCTGAGCACAGATACGCAGTATTTT. Protein: CSAAPGTSGGLSTDTQYF.

The J gene is TRBJ2-3, the V gene TRBV20-1, with 8 nucleotides matching TRBD1. The germline V gene encodes CDR1 DFQATT and CDR2 SNEGSKA (reference sequence). The trim removed 4 bases at V and 5 bases at J, leaving 8 bases unmatched. The CDR3 runs 14 residues. The CDR3 sequence is CSATDRGSRDTQYF. CDR3 bases: TGCAGTGCTACCGACAGGGGATCGAGAGATACGCAGTATTTT.

V usage is TRBV6-5 and J usage is TRBJ1-3; a possible D gene is TRBD1 (6 bases). Per germline, CDR1 MNHEY and CDR2 SVGAGI. This CDR3 has 14 residues. Trimming removed 7 bases from V and 3 bases from J, with 13 bases in between. CDR3 protein: CASTRGAGGNTIYF. The DNA of the CDR3 is TGTGCCAGCACCCGGGGGGCAGGTGGAAACACCATATATTTT.

The rearrangement uses TRBV4-3 and TRBJ1-1, with 8 bases that match TRBD1. The junction had 6 bases not matched to a gene; V was cut back by 5 bases and J by 4 bases. The CDR3 runs 14 residues. Germline values: CDR1 LGHNA, CDR2 YSLEER. CDR3 residues: CASSGITGGTEAFF. The DNA of the CDR3 is TGCGCCAGCAGCGGCATCACAGGGGGCACTGAAGCTTTCTTT.

This clonotype was found a few times. The gene calls are TRBV5-1 and TRBJ2-4; 7 bases match TRBD1. Unmatched junction bases numbered 8, after V lost 6 bases and J lost 8 bases. The CDR3 totals 13 residues. CDR1 is SGHRS, CDR2 YFSETQ, per germline. The CDR3 nucleotides are TGCGCCAGCACCTACCAGCAGGGGGACATTCAGTACTTC. This sequence encodes CASTYQQGDIQYF.

This clonotype was seen more than once but under ten times. The chain joins TRBV19 to TRBJ2-2; D ambiguous. The CDR3 consists of 16 residues. Germline-derived CDR1 and CDR2 are LNHDA and SQIVND (reference sequence). Trimming removed 5 bases at V and 0 bases at J, with 13 bases between. For the CDR3, the DNA is TGTGCCAGTAGTCCCCGTGCCCCCGCGAACACCGGGGAGCTGTTTTTT. The encoded protein is CASSPRAPANTGELFF.

The chain has TRBV6-6 and TRBJ2-7; no clear D gene. The CDR3 loop spans 13 amino acids. Germline V gene sequence: CDR1 MNHNY, CDR2 SVGAGI (reference sequence). The V end was cut by 4 bases, the J end by 3 bases, with 10 bases between. The DNA for the CDR3 is TGTGCCAGCAGTTTTCTTGGGAACTACGAGCAGTACTTC. This encodes CASSFLGNYEQYF.

This sequence joins TRBV5-5 and TRBJ1-6, with 9 bases fitting TRBD1. The germline V gene has CDR1 SGHKS and CDR2 YYEKEE (reference sequence). V lost 0 bases, J lost 9 bases, and 1 base stayed unmatched. The CDR3 runs 14 residues. CDR3: CASSLDRGLSPLHF. Written as DNA, the CDR3 is TGTGCCAGCAGCTTGGACAGGGGGCTTTCACCCCTCCACTTT.

J is TRBJ2-1 and V is TRBV12-5; D is uncertain. With 3 bases removed from V and 2 bases from J, the gap between germline ends came to 11 bases. Germline V gives CDR1 LGHNT, CDR2 FRNRAP. This CDR3 has 15 amino acids. In DNA, the CDR3 is TGTGCTAGTGGTTTATTGGTACTGACCTACAATGAGCAGTTCTTC. Amino acid sequence: CASGLLVLTYNEQFF.

This rearrangement joins TRBV19 to TRBJ1-1; D is unresolved. The CDR3 consists of 12 residues. Between the trimmed V and J ends, which lost 4 bases and 5 bases, there was a span of 8 bases. Germline loops: CDR1 LNHDA, CDR2 SQIVND (reference sequence). For the CDR3, the DNA is TGTGCCAGTAGTACCCTGAGGACTGAAGCTTTCTTT. Its protein is CASSTLRTEAFF.

There are a few counts of this clonotype. The V and J genes are TRBV3-1 and TRBJ2-1; unclear D gene. Trimming shortened V by 1 base and J by 7 bases, and 5 bases separated the two germline ends. The CDR3 consists of 12 residues. From germline, CDR1 is LGHDT and CDR2 YNNKEL (reference sequence). The CDR3 protein is CASSQGSNEQFF. The CDR3 DNA is TGTGCCAGCAGCCAAGGGAGTAATGAGCAGTTCTTC.

The V call is TRBV5-4, the J call TRBJ2-6, with D maybe TRBD1 (5 bases). This CDR3 region has 16 residues. CDR1 is SGHNT and CDR2 is YYREEE in the germline V gene (reference sequence). V was pared by 0 bases and J by 2 bases, with 9 bases between. The CDR3 sequence is CASSLVSGTGANVLTF. The CDR3 nucleotides are TGTGCCAGCAGCTTGGTTTCAGGGACTGGGGCCAACGTCCTGACTTTC.

This clonotype has more than one count but fewer than ten. This chain joins TRBV7-2 and TRBJ1-4; D is possibly TRBD1 (6 bases). Trimming removed 4 bases from V and 5 bases from J, with 29 bases in between. This CDR3 has 20 residues. CDR1 SGHTA and CDR2 FQGNSA come from the germline V gene. The DNA for the CDR3 is TGTGCCAGCAGCTCCGAGCCGACCGGGACAAGCCTCTGTGAAAATGAAAAACTGTTTTTT. Translating it yields CASSSEPTGTSLCENEKLFF.

The chain couples TRBV29-1 to TRBJ1-5, with D maybe TRBD1 (6 bases). Germline CDR1 reads SQVTM; CDR2 reads ANQGSEA. Between the trimmed V and J ends, which lost 4 bases and 1 base, there was a span of 11 bases. CDR3 length: 14 amino acids. CDR3 in DNA: TGCAGCGTTGCTGGACAGAACAGCAATCAGCCCCAGCATTTT. This codes for CSVAGQNSNQPQHF.

This chain uses TRBV4-1 with TRBJ2-3; TRBD2 matches 7 bases. V was clipped by 4 bases and J by 2 bases; unmatched bases: 9. From germline, CDR1 is MGHRA and CDR2 YSYEKL. There are 16 residues in the CDR3. CDR3 protein: CASSLILAGVTDTQYF. CDR3 bases: TGCGCCAGCAGCCTTATACTGGCGGGAGTCACAGATACGCAGTATTTT.

This clonotype was found a few times. The CDR3 DNA sequence: TGTGCCAGCAGCGACAGGGGGCATAATGAGCAGTTCTTC. It yields the protein CASSDRGHNEQFF. The chain recombines TRBV9 with TRBJ2-1; TRBD1 matches 9 bases. Germline-derived CDR1 and CDR2 are SGDLS and YYNGEE. V shed 3 bases, J shed 7 bases, and the junction held 2 bases outside the gene matches. This CDR3 comprises 13 residues.